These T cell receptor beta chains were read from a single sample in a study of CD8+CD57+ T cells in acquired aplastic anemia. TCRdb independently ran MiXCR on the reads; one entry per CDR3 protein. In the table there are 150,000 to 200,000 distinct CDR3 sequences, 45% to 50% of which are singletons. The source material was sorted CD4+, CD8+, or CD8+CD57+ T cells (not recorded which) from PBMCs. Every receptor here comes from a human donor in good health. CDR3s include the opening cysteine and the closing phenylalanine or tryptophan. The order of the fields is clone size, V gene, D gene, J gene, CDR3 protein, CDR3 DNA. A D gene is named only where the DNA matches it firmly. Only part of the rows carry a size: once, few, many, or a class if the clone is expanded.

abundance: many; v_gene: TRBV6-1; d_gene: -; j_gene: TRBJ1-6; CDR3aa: CASSQGGQLYNSPLHF; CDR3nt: TGTGCCAGCAGCCAAGGAGGACAGCTCTATAATTCACCCCTCCACTTT
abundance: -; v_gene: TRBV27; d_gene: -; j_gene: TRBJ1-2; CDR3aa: CASRGRGGYTF; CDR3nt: TGTGCCAGCAGAGGGCGCGGCGGCTACACCTTC
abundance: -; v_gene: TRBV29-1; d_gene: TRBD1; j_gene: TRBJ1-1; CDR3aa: CSDWTGRRETEAFF; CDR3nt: TGCAGCGACTGGACAGGGCGGCGTGAAACTGAAGCTTTCTTT
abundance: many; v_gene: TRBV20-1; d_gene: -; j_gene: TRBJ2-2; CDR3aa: CSARVRTNTGELFF; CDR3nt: TGCAGTGCTAGAGTCCGGACGAACACCGGGGAGCTGTTTTTT
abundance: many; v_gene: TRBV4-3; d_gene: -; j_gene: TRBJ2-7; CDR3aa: CASSQEETAYEQYF; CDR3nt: TGCGCCAGCAGCCAAGAGGAGACGGCCTACGAGCAGTACTTC
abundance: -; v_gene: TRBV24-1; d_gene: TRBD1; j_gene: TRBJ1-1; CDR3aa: CATRDRGLTDAFF; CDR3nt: TGTGCCACCAGGGACAGGGGGCTAACTGATGCTTTCTTT
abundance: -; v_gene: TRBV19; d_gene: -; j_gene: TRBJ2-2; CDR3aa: CASSSMGSGELFF; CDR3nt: TGTGCCAGTAGTAGTATGGGGAGCGGGGAGCTGTTTTTT
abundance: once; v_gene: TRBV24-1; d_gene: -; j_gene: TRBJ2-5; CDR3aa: CAASDPTEQETQYF; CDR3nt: TGTGCCGCCAGTGATCCGACAGAACAAGAGACCCAGTACTTC
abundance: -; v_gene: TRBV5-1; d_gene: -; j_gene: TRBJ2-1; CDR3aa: CASSLGARPNEQFF; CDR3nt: TGCGCCAGCAGCTTGGGGGCTAGACCGAATGAGCAGTTCTTC
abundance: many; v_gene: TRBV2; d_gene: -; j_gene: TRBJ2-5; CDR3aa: CASSRAPSGVLGQETQYF; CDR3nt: TGTGCCAGCAGTAGGGCCCCCTCGGGAGTACTTGGTCAAGAGACCCAGTACTTC
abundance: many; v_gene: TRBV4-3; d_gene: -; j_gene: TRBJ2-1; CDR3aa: CASSRAWAGKNEQFF; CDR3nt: TGCGCCAGCAGCCGTGCTTGGGCGGGAAAAAATGAGCAGTTCTTC
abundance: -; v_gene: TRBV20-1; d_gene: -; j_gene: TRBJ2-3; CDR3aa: CSASLVVLDTQYF; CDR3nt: TGCAGTGCTAGTTTGGTAGTCTTGGATACGCAGTATTTT
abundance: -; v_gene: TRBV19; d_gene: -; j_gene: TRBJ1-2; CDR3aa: CANSGRGSSYGYNF; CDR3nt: TGTGCCAATAGTGGTAGGGGCAGTAGCTATGGCTACAACTTC
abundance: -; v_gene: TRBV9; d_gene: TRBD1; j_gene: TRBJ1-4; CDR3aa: CASSVGRDRGFTNEKLFF; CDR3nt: TGTGCCAGCAGCGTAGGGCGGGACAGGGGATTCACTAATGAAAAACTGTTTTTT
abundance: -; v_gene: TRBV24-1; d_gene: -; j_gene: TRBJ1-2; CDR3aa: CATSDSSGYGYTF; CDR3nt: TGTGCCACCAGTGATTCTAGTGGATATGGCTACACCTTC
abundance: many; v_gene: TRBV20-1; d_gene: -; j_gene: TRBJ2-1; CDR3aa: CSASESSYNEQFF; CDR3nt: TGCAGTGCTAGCGAAAGCTCCTACAATGAGCAGTTCTTC
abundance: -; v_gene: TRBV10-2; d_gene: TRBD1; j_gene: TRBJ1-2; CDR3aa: CASSPQGGNYGYTF; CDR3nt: TGCGCCAGCAGTCCACAGGGGGGGAACTATGGCTACACCTTC
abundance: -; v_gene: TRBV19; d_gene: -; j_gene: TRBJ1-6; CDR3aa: CASTDYGTENSPLHF; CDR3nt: TGTGCCAGTACCGACTACGGGACGGAGAATTCACCCCTCCACTTT
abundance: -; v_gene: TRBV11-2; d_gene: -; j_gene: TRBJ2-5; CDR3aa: CASSLDSLRLFQETQYF; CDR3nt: TGTGCCAGCAGCTTAGACTCTTTGCGTCTCTTCCAAGAGACCCAGTACTTC
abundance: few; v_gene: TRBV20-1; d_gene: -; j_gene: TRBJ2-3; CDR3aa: CSARDPLSQGAHTDTQYF; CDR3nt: TGCAGTGCTAGAGACCCACTTTCACAGGGAGCACACACAGATACGCAGTATTTT
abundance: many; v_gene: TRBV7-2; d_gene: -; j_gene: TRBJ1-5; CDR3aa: CASSLMDSNQPQHF; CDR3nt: TGTGCCAGCAGCTTAATGGATAGCAATCAGCCCCAGCATTTT
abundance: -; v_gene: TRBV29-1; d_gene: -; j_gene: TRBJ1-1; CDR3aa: CSVDRSGQRVSEAFF; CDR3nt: TGCAGCGTTGATAGGTCAGGCCAGAGGGTCTCTGAAGCTTTCTTT
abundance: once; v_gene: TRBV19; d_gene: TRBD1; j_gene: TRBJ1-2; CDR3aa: CASSTPGQNYGHTF; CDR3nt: TGTGCCAGTAGTACCCCGGGACAGAACTATGGCCACACCTTC
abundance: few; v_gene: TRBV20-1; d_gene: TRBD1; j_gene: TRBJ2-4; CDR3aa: CSALPTGVDKNIQYF; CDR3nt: TGCAGTGCTTTACCCACAGGGGTTGACAAAAACATTCAGTACTTC
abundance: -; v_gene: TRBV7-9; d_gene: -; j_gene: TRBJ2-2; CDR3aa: CASSLVPGRSGELFF; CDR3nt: TGTGCCAGCAGCTTAGTGCCAGGGAGGTCCGGGGAGCTGTTTTTT
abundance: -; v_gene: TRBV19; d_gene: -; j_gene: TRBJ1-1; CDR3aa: CASSPGLPPVLKAFF; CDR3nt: TGTGCCAGTAGCCCGGGTCTCCCACCCGTCCTGAAAGCTTTCTTT
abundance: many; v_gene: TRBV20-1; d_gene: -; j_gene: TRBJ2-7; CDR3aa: CSARFGGQGSGLRYEQYF; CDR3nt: TGCAGTGCTAGGTTTGGTGGACAGGGTTCGGGACTACGATACGAGCAGTACTTC
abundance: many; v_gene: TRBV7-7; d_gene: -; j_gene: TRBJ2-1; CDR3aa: CASSLRFDSKDVQFF; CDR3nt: TGTGCTAGCAGCTTACGCTTCGACAGTAAAGATGTGCAGTTCTTC
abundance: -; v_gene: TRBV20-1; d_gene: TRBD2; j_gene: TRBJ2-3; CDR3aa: CSATGLAGVVTDTQYF; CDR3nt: TGCAGTGCAACGGGACTAGCGGGAGTTGTCACAGATACGCAGTATTTT
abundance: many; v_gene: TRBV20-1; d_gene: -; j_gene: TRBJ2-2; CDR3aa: CSARGLRGTGELFF; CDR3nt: TGCAGTGCTAGGGGGTTGCGGGGTACCGGGGAGCTGTTTTTT